The rows below give T cell receptor beta chains drawn from one sample of a study of T cell changes during pregnancy in multiple sclerosis. Clones were sequenced by immunoSEQ multiplex PCR, and TCRdb holds only the in-frame ones, with some missing. The top ten clones hold approximately 0.47% of a sample with about 36,000 clones, 91% of them seen once. The sample here was CD4+ T cells from peripheral blood mononuclear cells, taken in the second trimester of pregnancy. These receptors were taken from a female donor in good health, enrolled as a control in a pregnancy study. Each CDR3 is given with its conserved first and last residue. A D gene is named only where the DNA matches it firmly. Size is stated for part of the rows, as once, few or many counts, or as a class when the clone is expanded.

CDR3 DNA	CDR3 protein	V gene	clone size	D gene	J gene
TGTGCCAGCAGCTTTTCCTCTCTTGGACAGGGGCTCGGCGAGCAGTACTTC	CASSFSSLGQGLGEQYF	TRBV7-2	once	TRBD1	TRBJ2-7
TGCGCCAGCAGCCAAGAGGGCTCGGAGGAAGATACGCAGTATTTT	CASSQEGSEEDTQYF	TRBV4-1	once	NA	TRBJ2-3
TGTGCCAGCAGTTTGGTTGGGGTAAGCAGGGCCCAAGAGACCCAGTACTTC	CASSLVGVSRAQETQYF	TRBV27	NA	NA	TRBJ2-5
TGTGCCAGTAGTATAGATCAATTCGGGGGGACAGGGCACCTTGAGCAGTTCTTC	CASSIDQFGGTGHLEQFF	TRBV19	once	TRBD1	TRBJ2-1
TGTGCCAGCAGCACTCCGGGACAGCTCTTCGACTTC	CASSTPGQLFDF	TRBV28	NA	TRBD1	TRBJ2-5
TGTGCCAGCGGCCAGACAGGGTCTGAGCAGTTCTTC	CASGQTGSEQFF	TRBV6-1	NA	TRBD1	TRBJ2-1
TGTGCCAGCAGCCAAGACACAGGGACTAACGGATTAGCCAAAAACATTCAGTACTTC	CASSQDTGTNGLAKNIQYF	TRBV4-2	NA	NA	TRBJ2-4
TGCGCCAGCAGCCTTAACCTACAGAGCTCTGGAAACACCATATATTTT	CASSLNLQSSGNTIYF	TRBV5-1	NA	NA	TRBJ1-3
TGTGCCAGCAGCTTCAGGCAATCCACAGATACGCAGTATTTT	CASSFRQSTDTQYF	TRBV11-1	NA	NA	TRBJ2-3
TGTGCCAGCAGCTCCGAAGGAGCCGCCGGGGAGCTGTTTTTT	CASSSEGAAGELFF	TRBV5-4	NA	NA	TRBJ2-2
TGTGCCAGCAACCAGGCCTACGATGGCTACACCTTC	CASNQAYDGYTF	TRBV2	NA	NA	TRBJ1-2
TGCGCCAGCAGCCCCCCTTTGCGGGGCGACGAGCAGTACTTC	CASSPPLRGDEQYF	TRBV4-1	NA	NA	TRBJ2-7
TGTGCCAGCAAAGGACTAGCGGATTACAATGAGCAGTTCTTC	CASKGLADYNEQFF	TRBV2	NA	TRBD2	TRBJ2-1
TGTGCCAGCAGTATCGTCAGTGAGCAGTTCTTC	CASSIVSEQFF	TRBV2	NA	NA	TRBJ2-1
TGTGCCAGCAGCCTCTACAGGGGTGTTTCTGGAAACACCATATATTTT	CASSLYRGVSGNTIYF	TRBV7-8	few	TRBD1	TRBJ1-3
TGTGCCACCCATTCTCCCGACAGGGGTGGACTCGAGCAGTACTTC	CATHSPDRGGLEQYF	TRBV6-1	NA	TRBD1	TRBJ2-7
TGTGCCAGCAGGTACCAATGGACAAGGACAGCTGAAGCTTTCTTT	CASRYQWTRTAEAFF	TRBV6-6	NA	NA	TRBJ1-1
TGTGCCAGCAGTCGACAGGGTCACACTGAAGCTTTCTTT	CASSRQGHTEAFF	TRBV6-5	NA	TRBD1	TRBJ1-1
TGTGCCAGCAGTCCTAGACAGGATCGGAACACCGGGGAGCTGTTTTTT	CASSPRQDRNTGELFF	TRBV2	NA	NA	TRBJ2-2
TGTGCCAGCAGTTCCGGGACTAGCTTACCTGAGCAGTTCTTC	CASSSGTSLPEQFF	TRBV6-6	NA	TRBD2	TRBJ2-1
TGTGCCAGCAGCGTGGGGCCCAGGGGGATAGATGAGCAGTTCTTC	CASSVGPRGIDEQFF	TRBV9	NA	TRBD1	TRBJ2-1
TGTGCCAGTAGCCTGACTAGCGGGGATTCGGGGACCCAGTACTTC	CASSLTSGDSGTQYF	TRBV19	NA	TRBD2	TRBJ2-5
TGCGCCAGCAGCCACCTGGTCGGTAAAAACACCATATATTTT	CASSHLVGKNTIYF	TRBV4-1	NA	NA	TRBJ1-3
TGTGCCAGCAGCTTAGCGCAGCCGGGGTACGGCTACACCTTC	CASSLAQPGYGYTF	TRBV7-9	NA	NA	TRBJ1-2
TGTGCCAGCAGCTTAGAGCGGGAGCGCTACGAGCAGTACTTC	CASSLERERYEQYF	TRBV7-9	NA	TRBD2	TRBJ2-7
TGTGCCTTCTTTCAGAATTCAGATACGCAGTATTTT	CAFFQNSDTQYF	TRBV30	once	NA	TRBJ2-3
TGTGCCAGCAGCTACAGGGGAGGGGGCACAGATACGCAGTATTTT	CASSYRGGGTDTQYF	TRBV6-5	NA	NA	TRBJ2-3
TGTGCCAGCAGTTTAACCGGGACTAGCGGTTCCTACGAGCAGTACTTC	CASSLTGTSGSYEQYF	TRBV28	NA	TRBD2	TRBJ2-7
TGCAGCGCCTCCGGGGGGAGCTCTGGAAACACCATATATTTT	CSASGGSSGNTIYF	TRBV29-1	NA	NA	TRBJ1-3
TGCGCCAGCAGCCAAGGCCAGACAGGGTACCCAGATACGCAGTATTTT	CASSQGQTGYPDTQYF	TRBV4-1	NA	TRBD1	TRBJ2-3